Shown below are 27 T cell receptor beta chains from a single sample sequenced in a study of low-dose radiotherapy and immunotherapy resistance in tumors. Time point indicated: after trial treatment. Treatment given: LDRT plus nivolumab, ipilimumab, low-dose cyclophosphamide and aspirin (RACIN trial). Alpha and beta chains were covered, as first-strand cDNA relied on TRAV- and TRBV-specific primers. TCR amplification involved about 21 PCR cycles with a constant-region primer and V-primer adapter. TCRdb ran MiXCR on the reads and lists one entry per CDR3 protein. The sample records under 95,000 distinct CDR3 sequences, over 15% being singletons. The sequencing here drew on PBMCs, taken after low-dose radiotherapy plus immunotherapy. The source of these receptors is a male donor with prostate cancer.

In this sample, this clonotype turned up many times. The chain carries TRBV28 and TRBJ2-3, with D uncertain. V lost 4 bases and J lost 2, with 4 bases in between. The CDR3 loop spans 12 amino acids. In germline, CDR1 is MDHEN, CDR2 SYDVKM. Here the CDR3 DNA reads TGTGCCAGCAGTTCTATCACAGATACGCAGTATTTT. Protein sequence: CASSSITDTQYF.

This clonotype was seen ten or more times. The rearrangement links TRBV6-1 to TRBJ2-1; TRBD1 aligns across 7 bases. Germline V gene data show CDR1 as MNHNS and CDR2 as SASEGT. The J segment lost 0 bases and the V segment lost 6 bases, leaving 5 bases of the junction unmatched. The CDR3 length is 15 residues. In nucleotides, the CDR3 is TGTGCCAGCAGCCCCGGGACAGTCTCCTACAATGAGCAGTTCTTC. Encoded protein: CASSPGTVSYNEQFF.

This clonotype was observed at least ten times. The CDR3 region is CASSPTTVSGNTIYF. The CDR3 nucleotides are TGTGCCAGCTCACCAACAACCGTCTCTGGAAACACCATATATTTT. This sequence joins TRBV18 and TRBJ1-3, with unresolved D. V was pared by 2 bases and J by 0 bases, with 8 bases between. CDR3 length equals 15 residues. Germline V gives CDR1 KGHSH, CDR2 LQKENI.

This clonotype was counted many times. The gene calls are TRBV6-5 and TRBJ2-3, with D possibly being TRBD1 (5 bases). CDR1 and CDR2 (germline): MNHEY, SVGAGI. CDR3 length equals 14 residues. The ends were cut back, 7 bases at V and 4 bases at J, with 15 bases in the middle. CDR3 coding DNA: TGTGCCAGCAAAGCGACAGTATCGGCAGATACGCAGTATTTT. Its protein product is CASKATVSADTQYF.

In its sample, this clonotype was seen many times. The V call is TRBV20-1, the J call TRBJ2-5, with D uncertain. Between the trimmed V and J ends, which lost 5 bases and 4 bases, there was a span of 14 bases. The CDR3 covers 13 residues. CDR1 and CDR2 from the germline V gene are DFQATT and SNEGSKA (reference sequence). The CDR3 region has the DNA TGCAGTGCTTCGAGAGGAGAATCAGAGACCCAGTACTTC. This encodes CSASRGESETQYF.

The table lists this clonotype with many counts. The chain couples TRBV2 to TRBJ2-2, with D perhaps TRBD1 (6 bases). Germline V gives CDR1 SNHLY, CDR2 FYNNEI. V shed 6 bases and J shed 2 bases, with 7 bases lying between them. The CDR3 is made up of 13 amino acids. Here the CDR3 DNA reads TGTGCCAGCAGGACAGGAAACACCGGGGAGCTGTTTTTT. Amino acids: CASRTGNTGELFF. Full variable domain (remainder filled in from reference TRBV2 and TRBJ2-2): EPEVTQTPSHQVTQMGQEVILRCVPISNHLYFYWYRQILGQKVEFLVSFYNNEISEKSEIFDDQFSVERPDGSNFTLKIRSTKLEDSAMYFCASRTGNTGELFFGEGSRLTVL.

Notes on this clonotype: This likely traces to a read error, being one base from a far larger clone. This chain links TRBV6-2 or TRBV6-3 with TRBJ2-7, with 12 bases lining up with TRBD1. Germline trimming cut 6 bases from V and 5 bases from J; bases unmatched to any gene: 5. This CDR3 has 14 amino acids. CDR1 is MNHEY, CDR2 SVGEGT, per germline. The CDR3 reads CASSTGTGGHEQYF. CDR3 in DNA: TGTGCCAGCAGCACCGGGACAGGGGGCCACGAGCAGTACTTC.

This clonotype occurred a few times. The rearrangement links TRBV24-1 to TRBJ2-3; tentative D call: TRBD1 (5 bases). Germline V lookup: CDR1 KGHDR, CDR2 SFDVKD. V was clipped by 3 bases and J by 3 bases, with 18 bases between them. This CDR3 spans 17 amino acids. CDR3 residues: CATSDPNTDSRTDTQYF. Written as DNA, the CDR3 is TGTGCCACCAGTGATCCCAACACCGACAGCCGGACAGATACGCAGTATTTT.

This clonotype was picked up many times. Here the CDR3 DNA reads TGTGCCAGCAGTCCGATTTCCGGGGAGCTGTTTTTT. Amino acid sequence: CASSPISGELFF. The rearrangement links TRBV3-1 to TRBJ2-2, with D unclear. CDR1 LGHDT and CDR2 YNNKEL come from the germline V gene (reference sequence). The CDR3 runs 12 residues. Trimming shortened V by 6 bases and J by 6 bases, and 8 bases separated the two germline ends.

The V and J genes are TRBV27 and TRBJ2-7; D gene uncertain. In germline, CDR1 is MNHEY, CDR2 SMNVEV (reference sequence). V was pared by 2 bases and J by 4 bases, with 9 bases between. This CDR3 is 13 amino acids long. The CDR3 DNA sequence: TGTGCCAGCAGTTTAGCTGCTGGATACGAGCAGTACTTC. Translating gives CASSLAAGYEQYF.

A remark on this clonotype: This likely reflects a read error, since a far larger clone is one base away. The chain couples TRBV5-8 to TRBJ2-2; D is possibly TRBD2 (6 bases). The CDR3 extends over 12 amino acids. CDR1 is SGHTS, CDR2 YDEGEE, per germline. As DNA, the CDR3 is TGTGCCAGCAGTCCATTCCCGGGGGAGCCGTTTTTT. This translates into CASSPFPGEPFF.

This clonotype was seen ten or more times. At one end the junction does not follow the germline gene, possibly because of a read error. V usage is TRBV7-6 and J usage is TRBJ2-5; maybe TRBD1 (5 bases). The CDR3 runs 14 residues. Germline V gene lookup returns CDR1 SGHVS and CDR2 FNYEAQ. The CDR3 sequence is CASSLDAGMGTQYF. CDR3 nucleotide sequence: TGTGCCAGCAGTTTAGATGCAGGGATGGGGACCCAGTACTTC.

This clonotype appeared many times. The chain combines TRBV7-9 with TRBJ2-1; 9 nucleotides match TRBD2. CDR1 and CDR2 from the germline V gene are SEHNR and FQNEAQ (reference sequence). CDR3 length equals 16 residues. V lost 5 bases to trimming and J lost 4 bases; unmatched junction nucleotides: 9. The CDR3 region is CASSHGSGRTYNEQFF. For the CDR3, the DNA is TGTGCCAGCAGCCATGGGAGCGGGAGGACTTACAATGAGCAGTTCTTC.

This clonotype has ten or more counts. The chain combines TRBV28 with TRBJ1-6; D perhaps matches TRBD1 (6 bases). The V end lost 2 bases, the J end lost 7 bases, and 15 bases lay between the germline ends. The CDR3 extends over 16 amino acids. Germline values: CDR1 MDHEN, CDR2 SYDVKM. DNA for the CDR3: TGTGCCAGCAGTTTAGGAGGGGGAGGGTACAATTCACCCCTCCACTTT. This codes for CASSLGGGGYNSPLHF.

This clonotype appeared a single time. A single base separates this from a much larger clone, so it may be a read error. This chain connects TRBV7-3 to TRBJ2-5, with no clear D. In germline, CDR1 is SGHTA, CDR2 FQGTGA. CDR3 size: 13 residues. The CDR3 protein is CAISPRPRETQYF. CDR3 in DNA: TGTGCCATCAGCCCTAGACCCCGGGAGACCCAGTACTTC.

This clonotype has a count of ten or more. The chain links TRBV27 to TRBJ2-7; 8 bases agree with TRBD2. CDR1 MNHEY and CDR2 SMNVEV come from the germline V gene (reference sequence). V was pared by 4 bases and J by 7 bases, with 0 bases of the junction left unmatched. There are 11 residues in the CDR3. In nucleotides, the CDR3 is TGTGCCAGCAGTTCTAGCGGGGAGCAGTACTTC. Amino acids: CASSSSGEQYF.

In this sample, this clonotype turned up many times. CDR3 coding DNA: TGCAGTGCTAGAGATAGGGTCAGGGGATCCAGCACCGGGGAGCTGTTTTTT. It is translated as CSARDRVRGSSTGELFF. The chain employs TRBV20-1 and TRBJ2-2, with TRBD1 as a possible D gene (6 bases). V was shortened by 0 bases and J by 4 bases, with 18 bases between the two germline ends. CDR1 DFQATT and CDR2 SNEGSKA come from the germline V gene (reference sequence). The CDR3 has 17 amino acids.

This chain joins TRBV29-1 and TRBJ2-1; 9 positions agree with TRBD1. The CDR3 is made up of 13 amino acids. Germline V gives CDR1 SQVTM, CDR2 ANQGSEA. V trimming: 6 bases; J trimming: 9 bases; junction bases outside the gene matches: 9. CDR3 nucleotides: TGCAGCGTACAGGGACAGGGAGGGGGTGAGCAGTTCTTC. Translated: CSVQGQGGGEQFF.

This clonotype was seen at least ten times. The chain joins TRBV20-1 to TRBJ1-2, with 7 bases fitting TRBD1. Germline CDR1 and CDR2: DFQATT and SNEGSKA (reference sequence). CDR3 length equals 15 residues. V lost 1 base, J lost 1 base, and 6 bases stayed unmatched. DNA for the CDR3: TGCAGTGCTAGAGGCTCGACAGGGCTTAACTATGGCTACACCTTC. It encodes CSARGSTGLNYGYTF.

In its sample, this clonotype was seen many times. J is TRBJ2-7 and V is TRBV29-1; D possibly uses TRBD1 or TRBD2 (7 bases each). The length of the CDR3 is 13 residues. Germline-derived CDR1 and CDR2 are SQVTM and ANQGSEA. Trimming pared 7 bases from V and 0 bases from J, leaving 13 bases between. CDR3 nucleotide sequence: TGCAGCGCAGGGGGGGGGCGCTCCTACGAGCAGTACTTC. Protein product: CSAGGGRSYEQYF.

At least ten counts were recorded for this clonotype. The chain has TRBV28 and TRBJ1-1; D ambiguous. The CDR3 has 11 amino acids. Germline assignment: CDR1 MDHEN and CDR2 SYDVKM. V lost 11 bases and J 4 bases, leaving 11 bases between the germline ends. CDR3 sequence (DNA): TGTGCCTGCTACGGGGTCACTGAAGCTTTCTTT. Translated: CACYGVTEAFF.

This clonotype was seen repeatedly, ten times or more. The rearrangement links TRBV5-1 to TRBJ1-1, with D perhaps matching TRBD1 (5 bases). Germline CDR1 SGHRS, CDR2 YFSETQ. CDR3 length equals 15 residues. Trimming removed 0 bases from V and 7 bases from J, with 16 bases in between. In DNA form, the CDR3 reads TGCGCCAGCAGCTTGGGGGGGGGAGACGGCGGTGAAGCTTTCTTT. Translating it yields CASSLGGGDGGEAFF.

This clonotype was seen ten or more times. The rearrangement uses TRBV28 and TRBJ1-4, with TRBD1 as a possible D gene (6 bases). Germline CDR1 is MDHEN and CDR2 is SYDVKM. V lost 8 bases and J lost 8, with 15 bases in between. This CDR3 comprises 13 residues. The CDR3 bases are TGTGCCAGCCGTTGGCAGGGGAACGAAAAACTGTTTTTT. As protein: CASRWQGNEKLFF.

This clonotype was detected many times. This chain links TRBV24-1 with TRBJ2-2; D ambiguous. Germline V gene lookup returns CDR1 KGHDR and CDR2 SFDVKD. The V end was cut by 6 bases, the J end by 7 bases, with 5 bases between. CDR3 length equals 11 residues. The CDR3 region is CATSFIGELFF. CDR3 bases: TGTGCCACCAGTTTCATCGGGGAGCTGTTTTTT.

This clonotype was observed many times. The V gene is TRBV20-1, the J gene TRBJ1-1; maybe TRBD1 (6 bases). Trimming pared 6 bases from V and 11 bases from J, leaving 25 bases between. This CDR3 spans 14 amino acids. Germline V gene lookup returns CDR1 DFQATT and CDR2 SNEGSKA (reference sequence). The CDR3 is CSALLGSGAGSAFF. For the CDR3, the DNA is TGCAGTGCCCTTCTCGGATCGGGGGCGGGAAGCGCTTTCTTT.

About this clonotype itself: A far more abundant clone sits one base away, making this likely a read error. The CDR3 reads CASGARPGPNEQYF. For the CDR3, the DNA is TGTGCCAGCGGTGCCCGGCCGGGGCCCAATGAGCAGTACTTC. The chain uses TRBV27 and TRBJ2-7; TRBD1 or TRBD2 may be the D gene (5 bases each). The V gene lost 8 bases and the J gene lost 7 bases, with 21 bases spanning the gap. The germline gives CDR1 MNHEY, CDR2 SMNVEV (reference sequence). This CDR3 contains 14 residues.

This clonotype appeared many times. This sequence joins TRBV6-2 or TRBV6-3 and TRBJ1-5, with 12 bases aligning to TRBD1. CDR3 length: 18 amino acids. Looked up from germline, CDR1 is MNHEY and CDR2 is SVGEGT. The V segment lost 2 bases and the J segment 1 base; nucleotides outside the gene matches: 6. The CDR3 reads CASSYGDRGRGSNQPQHF. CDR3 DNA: TGTGCCAGCAGTTACGGGGACAGGGGGCGAGGGAGCAATCAGCCCCAGCATTTT.